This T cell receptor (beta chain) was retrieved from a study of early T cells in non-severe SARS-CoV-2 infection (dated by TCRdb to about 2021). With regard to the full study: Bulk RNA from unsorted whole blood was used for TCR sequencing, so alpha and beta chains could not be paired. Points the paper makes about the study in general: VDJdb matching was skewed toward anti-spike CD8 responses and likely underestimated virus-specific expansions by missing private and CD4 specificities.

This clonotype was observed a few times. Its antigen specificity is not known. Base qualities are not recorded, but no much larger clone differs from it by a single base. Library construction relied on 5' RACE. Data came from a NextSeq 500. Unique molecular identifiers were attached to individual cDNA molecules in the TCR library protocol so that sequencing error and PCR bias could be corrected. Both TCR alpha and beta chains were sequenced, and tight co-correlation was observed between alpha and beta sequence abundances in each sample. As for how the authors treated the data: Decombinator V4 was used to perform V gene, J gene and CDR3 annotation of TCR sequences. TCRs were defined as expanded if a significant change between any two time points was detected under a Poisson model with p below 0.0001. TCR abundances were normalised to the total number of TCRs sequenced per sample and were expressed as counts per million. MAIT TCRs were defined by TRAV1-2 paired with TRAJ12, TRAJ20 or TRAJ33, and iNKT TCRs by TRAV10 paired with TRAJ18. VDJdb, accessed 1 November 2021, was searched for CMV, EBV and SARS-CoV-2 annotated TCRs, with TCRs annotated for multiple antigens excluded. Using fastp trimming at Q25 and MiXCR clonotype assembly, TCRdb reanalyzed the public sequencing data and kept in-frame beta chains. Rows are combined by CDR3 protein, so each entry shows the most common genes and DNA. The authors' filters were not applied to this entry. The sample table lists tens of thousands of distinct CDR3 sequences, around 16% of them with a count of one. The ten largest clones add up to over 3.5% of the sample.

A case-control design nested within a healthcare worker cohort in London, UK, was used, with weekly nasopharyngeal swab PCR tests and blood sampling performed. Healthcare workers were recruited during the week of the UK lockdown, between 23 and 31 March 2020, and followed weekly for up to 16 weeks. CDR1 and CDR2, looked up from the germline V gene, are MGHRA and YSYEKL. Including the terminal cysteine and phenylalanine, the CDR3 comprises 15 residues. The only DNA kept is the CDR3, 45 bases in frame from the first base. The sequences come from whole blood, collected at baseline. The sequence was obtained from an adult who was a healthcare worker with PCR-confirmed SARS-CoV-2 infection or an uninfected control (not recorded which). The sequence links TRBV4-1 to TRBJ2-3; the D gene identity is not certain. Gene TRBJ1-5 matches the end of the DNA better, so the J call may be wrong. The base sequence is TGCGCCAGCAGCCAAACTAGCGGGAGCTCAGATACGCAGCATTTT. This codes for CASSQTSGSSDTQHF.